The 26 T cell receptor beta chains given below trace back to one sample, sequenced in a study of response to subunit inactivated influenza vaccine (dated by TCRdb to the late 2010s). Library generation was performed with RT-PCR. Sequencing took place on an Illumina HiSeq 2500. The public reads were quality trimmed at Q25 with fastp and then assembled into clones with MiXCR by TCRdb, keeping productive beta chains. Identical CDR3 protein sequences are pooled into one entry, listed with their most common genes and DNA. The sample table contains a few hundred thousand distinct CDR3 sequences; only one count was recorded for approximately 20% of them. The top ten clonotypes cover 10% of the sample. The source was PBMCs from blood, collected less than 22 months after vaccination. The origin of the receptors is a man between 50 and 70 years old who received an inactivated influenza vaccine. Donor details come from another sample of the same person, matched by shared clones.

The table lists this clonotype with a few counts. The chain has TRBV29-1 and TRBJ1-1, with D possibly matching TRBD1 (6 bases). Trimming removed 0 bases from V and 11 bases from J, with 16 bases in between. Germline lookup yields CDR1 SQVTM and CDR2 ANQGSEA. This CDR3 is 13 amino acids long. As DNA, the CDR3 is TGCAGCGTTGAAGATCTGGCAGGGGCAAGCGCTTTCTTT. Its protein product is CSVEDLAGASAFF.

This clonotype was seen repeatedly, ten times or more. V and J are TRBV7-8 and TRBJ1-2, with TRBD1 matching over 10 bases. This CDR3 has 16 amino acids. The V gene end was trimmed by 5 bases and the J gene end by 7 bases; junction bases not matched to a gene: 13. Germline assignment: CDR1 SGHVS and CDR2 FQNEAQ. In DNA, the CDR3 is TGTGCCAGCAGCCGAGCCCGGGACAGGGGAGGCCTTGGCTACACCTTC. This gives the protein CASSRARDRGGLGYTF. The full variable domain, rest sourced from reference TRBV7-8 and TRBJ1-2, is GAGVSQSPRYKVAKRGQDVALRCDPISGHVSLFWYQQALGQGPEFLTYFQNEAQLDKSGLPSDRFFAERPEGSVSTLKIQRTQQEDSAVYLCASSRARDRGGLGYTFGSGTRLTVV.

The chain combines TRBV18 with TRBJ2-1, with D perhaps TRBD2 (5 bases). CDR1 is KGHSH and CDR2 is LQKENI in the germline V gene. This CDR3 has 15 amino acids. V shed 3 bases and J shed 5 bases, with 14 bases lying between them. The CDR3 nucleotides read TGTGCCAGCTCACCCACCTACATCGGGAACAATGAGCAGTTCTTC. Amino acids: CASSPTYIGNNEQFF.

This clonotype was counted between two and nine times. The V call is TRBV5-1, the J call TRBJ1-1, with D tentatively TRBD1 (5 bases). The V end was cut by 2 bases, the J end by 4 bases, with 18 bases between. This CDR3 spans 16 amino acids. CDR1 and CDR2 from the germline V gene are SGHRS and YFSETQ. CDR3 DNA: TGCGCCAGCAGCTTTTCTTTTGGGGGGGTGACCACTGAAGCTTTCTTT. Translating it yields CASSFSFGGVTTEAFF.

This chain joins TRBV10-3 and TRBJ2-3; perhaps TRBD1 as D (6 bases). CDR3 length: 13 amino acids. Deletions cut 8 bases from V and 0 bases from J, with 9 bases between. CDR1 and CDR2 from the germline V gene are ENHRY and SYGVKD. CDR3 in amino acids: CAIGTSSTDTQYF. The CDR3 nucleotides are TGTGCCATCGGGACATCTAGCACAGATACGCAGTATTTT.

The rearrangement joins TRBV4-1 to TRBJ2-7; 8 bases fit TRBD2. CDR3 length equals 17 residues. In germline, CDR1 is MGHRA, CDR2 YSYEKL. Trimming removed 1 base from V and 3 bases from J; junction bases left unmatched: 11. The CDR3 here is CASSQVFPAGGRYEQYF. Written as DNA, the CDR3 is TGCGCCAGCAGCCAAGTTTTCCCCGCGGGGGGCCGCTACGAGCAGTACTTC.

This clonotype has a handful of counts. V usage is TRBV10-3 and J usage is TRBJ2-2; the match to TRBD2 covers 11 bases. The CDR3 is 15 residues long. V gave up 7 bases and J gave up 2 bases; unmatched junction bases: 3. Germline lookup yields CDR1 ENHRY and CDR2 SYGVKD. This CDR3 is CAIKGTSGNTGELFF. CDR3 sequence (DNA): TGTGCCATCAAGGGGACTAGCGGAAACACCGGGGAGCTGTTTTTT.

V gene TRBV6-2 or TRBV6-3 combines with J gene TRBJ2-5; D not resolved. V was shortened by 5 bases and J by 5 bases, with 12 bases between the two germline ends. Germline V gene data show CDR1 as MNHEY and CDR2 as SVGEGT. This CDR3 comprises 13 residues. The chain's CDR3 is CASSPGLAETQYF. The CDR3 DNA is TGTGCCAGCAGTCCGGGCCTTGCCGAGACCCAGTACTTC.

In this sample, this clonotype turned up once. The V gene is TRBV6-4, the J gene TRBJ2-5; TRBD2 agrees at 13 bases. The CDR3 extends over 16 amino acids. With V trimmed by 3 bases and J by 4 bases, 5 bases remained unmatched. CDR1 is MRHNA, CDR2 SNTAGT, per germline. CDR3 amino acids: CASSEGLAGDLETQYF. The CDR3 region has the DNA TGTGCCAGCAGTGAAGGACTAGCGGGGGACTTAGAGACCCAGTACTTC.

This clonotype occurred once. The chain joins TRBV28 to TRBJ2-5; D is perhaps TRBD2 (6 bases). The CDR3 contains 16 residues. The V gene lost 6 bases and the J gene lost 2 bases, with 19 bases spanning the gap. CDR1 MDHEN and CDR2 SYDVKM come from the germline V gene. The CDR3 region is CASRVGGSSPQETQYF. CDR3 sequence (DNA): TGTGCCAGCAGGGTAGGAGGGAGTAGCCCTCAAGAGACCCAGTACTTC.

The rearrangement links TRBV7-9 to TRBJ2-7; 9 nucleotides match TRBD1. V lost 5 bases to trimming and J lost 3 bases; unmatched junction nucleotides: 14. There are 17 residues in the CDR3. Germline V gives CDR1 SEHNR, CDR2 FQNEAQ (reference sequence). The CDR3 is CASSPSYRDRVVYEQYF. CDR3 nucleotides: TGTGCCAGCAGCCCTTCTTACCGGGACAGGGTCGTCTACGAGCAGTACTTC.

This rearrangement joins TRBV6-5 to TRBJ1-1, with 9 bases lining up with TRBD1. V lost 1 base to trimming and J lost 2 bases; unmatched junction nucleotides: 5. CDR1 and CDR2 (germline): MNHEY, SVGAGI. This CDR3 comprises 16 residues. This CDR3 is CASSYFRDRVNTEAFF. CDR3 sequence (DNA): TGTGCCAGCAGTTACTTCCGGGACAGGGTAAACACTGAAGCTTTCTTT.

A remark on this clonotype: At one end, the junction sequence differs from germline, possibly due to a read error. CDR3 loop: CASSWVTGLNYCYTF. Written as DNA, the CDR3 is TGTGCCAGCAGCTGGGTGACAGGGCTTAACTATTGCTACACCTTC. The V and J genes are TRBV5-5 and TRBJ1-2; 7 positions agree with TRBD1. The V gene's germline CDR1 is SGHKS and CDR2 YYEKEE (reference sequence). This CDR3 comprises 15 residues.

The CDR3 here is CASSLPLVAVGNEQFF. The CDR3 DNA is TGTGCCAGCAGCTTACCCTTGGTGGCTGTCGGCAATGAGCAGTTCTTC. The J gene is TRBJ2-1, the V gene TRBV7-9; D uncertain. V lost 2 bases, J lost 6 bases, and 17 bases lay in between. The CDR3 totals 16 residues. Germline lookup yields CDR1 SEHNR and CDR2 FQNEAQ (reference sequence).

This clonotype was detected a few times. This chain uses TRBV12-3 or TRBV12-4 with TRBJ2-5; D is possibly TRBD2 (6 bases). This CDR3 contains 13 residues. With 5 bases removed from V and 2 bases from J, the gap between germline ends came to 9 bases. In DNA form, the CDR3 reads TGTGCCAGCAGTACGAGCGGGCAAGAGACCCAGTACTTC. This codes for CASSTSGQETQYF.

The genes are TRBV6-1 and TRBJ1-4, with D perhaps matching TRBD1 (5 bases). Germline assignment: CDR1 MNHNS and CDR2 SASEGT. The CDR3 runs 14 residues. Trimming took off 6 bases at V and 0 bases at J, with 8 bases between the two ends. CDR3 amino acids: CASRMGATNEKLFF. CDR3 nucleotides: TGTGCCAGCAGGATGGGGGCAACTAATGAAAAACTGTTTTTT.

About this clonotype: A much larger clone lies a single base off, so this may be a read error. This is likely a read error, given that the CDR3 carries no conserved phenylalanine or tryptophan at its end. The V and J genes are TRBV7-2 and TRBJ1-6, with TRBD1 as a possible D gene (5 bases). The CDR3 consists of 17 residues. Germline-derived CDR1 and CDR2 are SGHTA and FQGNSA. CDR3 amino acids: CASSQGALGYYHSPLHL. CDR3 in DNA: TGTGCCAGCAGCCAGGGCGCCCTAGGGTACTATCATTCACCCCTCCACCTT.

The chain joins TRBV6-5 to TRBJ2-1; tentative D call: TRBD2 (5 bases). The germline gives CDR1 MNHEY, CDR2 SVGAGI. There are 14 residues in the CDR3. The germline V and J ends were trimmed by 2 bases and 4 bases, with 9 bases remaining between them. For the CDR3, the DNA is TGTGCCAGCAGTTACCGTGCGGGTTACAATGAGCAGTTCTTC. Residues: CASSYRAGYNEQFF.

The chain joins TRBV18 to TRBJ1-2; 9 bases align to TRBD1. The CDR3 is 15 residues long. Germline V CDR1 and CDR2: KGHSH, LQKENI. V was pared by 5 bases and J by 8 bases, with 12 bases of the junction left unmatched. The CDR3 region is CASSVLQGASGGYTF. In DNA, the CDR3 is TGTGCCAGCTCAGTTTTACAGGGGGCTTCAGGAGGCTACACCTTC.

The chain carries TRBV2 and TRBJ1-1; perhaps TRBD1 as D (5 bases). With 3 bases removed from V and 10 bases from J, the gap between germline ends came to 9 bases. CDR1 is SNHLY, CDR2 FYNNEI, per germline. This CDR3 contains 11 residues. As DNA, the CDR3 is TGTGCCAGCAGTGAGGGGGTACTAGCTTTCTTT. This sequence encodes CASSEGVLAFF.

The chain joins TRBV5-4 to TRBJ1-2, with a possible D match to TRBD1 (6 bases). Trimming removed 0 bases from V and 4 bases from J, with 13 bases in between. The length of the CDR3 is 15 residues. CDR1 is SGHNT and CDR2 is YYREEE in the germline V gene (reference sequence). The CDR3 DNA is TGTGCCAGCAGCTTGGATTTGGTACAGGGCTATGGCTACACCTTC. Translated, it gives CASSLDLVQGYGYTF.

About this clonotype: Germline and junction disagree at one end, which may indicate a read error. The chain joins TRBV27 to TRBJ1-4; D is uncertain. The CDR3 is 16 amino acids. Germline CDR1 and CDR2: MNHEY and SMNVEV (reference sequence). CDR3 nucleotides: TGTGCCAGCAGTTTAGGCCCATCAACAACTAATAAAAAACTGTTTTTT. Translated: CASSLGPSTTNKKLFF.

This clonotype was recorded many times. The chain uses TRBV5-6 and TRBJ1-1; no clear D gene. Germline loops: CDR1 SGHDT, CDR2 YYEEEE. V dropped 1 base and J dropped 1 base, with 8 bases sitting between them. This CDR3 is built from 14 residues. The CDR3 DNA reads TGTGCCAGCAGCTTGTCCCTCCAGAACACTGAAGCTTTCTTT. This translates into CASSLSLQNTEAFF.

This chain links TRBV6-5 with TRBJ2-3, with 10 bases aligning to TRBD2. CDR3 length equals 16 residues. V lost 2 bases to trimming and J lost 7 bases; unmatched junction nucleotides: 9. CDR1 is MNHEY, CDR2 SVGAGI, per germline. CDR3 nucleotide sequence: TGTGCCAGCAGTTACGGCACTAGCGGGGTCACCCATACGCAGTATTTT. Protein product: CASSYGTSGVTHTQYF.

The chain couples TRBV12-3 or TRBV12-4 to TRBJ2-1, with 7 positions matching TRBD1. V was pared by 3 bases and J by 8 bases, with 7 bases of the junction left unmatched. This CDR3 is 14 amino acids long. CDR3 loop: CASSFPQGWHEQFF. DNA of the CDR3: TGTGCCAGCAGTTTTCCACAGGGGTGGCATGAGCAGTTCTTC.

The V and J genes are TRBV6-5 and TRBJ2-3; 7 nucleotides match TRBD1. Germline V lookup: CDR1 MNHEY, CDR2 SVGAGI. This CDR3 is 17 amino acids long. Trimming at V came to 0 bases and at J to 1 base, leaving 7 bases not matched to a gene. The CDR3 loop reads CASSYSSIGQGTDTQYF. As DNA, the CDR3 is TGTGCCAGCAGTTACTCGAGTATTGGACAGGGCACAGATACGCAGTATTTT.